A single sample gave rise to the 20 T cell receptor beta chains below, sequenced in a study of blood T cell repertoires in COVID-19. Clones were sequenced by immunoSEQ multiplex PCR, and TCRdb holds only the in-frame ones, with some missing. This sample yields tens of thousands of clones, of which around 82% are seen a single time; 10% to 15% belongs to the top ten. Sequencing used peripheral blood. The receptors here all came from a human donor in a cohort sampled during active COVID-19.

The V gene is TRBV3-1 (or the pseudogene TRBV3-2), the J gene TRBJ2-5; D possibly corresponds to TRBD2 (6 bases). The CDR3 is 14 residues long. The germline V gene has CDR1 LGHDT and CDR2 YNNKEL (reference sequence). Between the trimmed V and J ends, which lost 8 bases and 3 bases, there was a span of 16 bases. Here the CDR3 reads CASGGLAYKETQYF. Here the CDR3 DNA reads TGTGCCAGCGGGGGACTTGCCTATAAAGAGACCCAGTACTTC.

This CDR3 reads CASSLDGGLYEQYF. CDR3 bases: TGTGCCAGCAGCTTAGATGGGGGCCTCTACGAGCAGTACTTC. This chain joins TRBV7-2 and TRBJ2-7; tentative D call: TRBD1 (6 bases). Trimming removed 1 base at V and 3 bases at J, with 10 bases between. The germline V gene has CDR1 SGHTA and CDR2 FQGNSA. The CDR3 length is 14 residues. Filled out from reference TRBV7-2 and TRBJ2-7, the complete variable domain reads GAGVSQSPSNKVTEKGKDVELRCDPISGHTALYWYRQSLGQGLEFLIYFQGNSAPDKSGLPSDRFSAERTGGSVSTLTIQRTQQEDSAVYLCASSLDGGLYEQYFGPGTRLTVT.

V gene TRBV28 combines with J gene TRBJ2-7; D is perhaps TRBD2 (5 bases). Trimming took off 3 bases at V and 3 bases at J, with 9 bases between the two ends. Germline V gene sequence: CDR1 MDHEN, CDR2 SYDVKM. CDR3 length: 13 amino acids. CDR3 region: CASSFRGYYEQYF. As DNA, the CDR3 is TGTGCCAGCAGTTTCCGCGGGTACTACGAGCAGTACTTC.

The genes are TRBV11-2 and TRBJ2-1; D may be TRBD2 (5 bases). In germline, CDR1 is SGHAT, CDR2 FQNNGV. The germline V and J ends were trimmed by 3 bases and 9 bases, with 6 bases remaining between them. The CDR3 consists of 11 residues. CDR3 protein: CASSFGVEQFF. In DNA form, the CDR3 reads TGTGCCAGCAGCTTCGGGGTTGAGCAGTTCTTC.

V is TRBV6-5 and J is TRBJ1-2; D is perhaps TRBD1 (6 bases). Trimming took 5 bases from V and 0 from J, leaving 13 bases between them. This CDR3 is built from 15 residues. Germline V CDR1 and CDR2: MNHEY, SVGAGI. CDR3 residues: CASSPRGGANYGYTF. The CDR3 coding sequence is TGTGCCAGCAGTCCACGGGGGGGCGCTAACTATGGCTACACCTTC.

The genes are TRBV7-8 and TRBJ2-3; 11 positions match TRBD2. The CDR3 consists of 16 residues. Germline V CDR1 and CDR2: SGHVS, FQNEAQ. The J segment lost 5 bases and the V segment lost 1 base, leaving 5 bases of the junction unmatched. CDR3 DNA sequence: TGTGCCAGCAGCTTAGGCCTAGCGGGGGGTGGAGATACGCAGTATTTT. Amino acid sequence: CASSLGLAGGGDTQYF.

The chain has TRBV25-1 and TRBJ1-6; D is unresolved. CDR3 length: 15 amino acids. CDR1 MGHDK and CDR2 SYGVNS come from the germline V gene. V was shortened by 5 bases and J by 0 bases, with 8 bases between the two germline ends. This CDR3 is CASSRQDSYNSPLHF. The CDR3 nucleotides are TGTGCCAGCAGTCGCCAGGACTCCTATAATTCACCCCTCCACTTT. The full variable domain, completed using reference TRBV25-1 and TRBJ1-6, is EADIYQTPRYLVIGTGKKITLECSQTMGHDKMYWYQQDPGMELHLIHYSYGVNSTEKGDLSSESTVSRIRTEHFPLTLESARPSHTSQYLCASSRQDSYNSPLHFGNGTRLTVT.

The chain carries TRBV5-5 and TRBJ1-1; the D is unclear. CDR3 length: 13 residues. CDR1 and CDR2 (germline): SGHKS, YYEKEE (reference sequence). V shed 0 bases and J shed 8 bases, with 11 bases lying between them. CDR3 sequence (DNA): TGTGCCAGCAGCTTGGAGGAGGTAAGAGAAGCTTTCTTT. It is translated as CASSLEEVREAFF. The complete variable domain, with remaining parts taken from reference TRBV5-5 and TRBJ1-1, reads DAGVTQSPTHLIKTRGQQVTLRCSPISGHKSVSWYQQVLGQGPQFIFQYYEKEERGRGNFPDRFSARQFPNYSSELNVNALLLGDSALYLCASSLEEVREAFFGQGTRLTVV.

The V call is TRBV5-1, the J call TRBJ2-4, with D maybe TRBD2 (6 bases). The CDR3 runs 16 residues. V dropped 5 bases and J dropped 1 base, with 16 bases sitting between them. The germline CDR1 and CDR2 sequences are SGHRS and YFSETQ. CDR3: CASSLLGGEAKNIQYF. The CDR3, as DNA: TGCGCCAGCAGTTTGTTGGGGGGAGAGGCCAAAAACATTCAGTACTTC.

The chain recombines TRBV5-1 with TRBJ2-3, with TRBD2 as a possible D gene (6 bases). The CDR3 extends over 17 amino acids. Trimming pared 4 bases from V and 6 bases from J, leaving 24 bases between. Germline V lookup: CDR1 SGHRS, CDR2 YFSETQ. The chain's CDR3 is CASSPSTSSVGSDTQYF. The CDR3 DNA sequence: TGCGCCAGCAGCCCCTCCACGTCTAGCGTTGGTAGTGATACGCAGTATTTT.

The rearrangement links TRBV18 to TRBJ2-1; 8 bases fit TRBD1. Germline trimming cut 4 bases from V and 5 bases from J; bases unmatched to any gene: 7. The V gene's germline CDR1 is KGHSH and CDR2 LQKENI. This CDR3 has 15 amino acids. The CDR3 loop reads CASSLKTGADNEQFF. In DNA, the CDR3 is TGTGCCAGCTCACTGAAGACAGGGGCCGACAATGAGCAGTTCTTC.

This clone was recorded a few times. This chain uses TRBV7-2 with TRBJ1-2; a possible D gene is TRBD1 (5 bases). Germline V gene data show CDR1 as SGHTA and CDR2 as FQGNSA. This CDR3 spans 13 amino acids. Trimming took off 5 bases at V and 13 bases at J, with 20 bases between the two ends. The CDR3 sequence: CASSLPPPQGGTF. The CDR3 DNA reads TGTGCCAGCAGCCTCCCCCCGCCGCAGGGCGGCACCTTC.

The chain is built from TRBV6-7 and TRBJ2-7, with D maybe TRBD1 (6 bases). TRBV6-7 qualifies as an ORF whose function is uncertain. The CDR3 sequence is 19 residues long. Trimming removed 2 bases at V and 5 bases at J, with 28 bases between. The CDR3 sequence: CASSYRVGRGPIFYHEQYF. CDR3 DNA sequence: TGTGCCAGCAGTTACCGCGTGGGCAGGGGACCTATCTTCTACCACGAGCAGTACTTC.

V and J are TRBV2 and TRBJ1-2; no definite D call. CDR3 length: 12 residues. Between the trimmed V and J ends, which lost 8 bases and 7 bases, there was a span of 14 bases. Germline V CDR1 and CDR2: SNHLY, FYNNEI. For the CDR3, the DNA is TGTGCCAGCTCGAAGGATACGGGTGGCTACACCTTC. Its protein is CASSKDTGGYTF.

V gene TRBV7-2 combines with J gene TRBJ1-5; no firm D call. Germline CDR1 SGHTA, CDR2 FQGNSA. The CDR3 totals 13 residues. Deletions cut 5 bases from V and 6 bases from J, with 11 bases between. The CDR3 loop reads CASSRGGVQPQHF. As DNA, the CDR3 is TGTGCCAGCAGCCGAGGCGGGGTTCAGCCCCAGCATTTT.

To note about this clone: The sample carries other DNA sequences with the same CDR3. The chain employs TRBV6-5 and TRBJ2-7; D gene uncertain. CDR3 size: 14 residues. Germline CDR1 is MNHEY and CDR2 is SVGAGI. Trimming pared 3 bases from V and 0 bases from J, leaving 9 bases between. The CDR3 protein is CASSYSFSSYEQYF. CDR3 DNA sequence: TGTGCCAGCAGTTATTCGTTCAGCTCCTACGAGCAGTACTTC.

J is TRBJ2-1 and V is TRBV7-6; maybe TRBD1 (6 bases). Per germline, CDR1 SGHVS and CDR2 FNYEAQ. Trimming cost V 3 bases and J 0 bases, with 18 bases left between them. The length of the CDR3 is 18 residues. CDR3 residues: CASSFHPPRGSSYNEQFF. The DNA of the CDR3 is TGTGCCAGCAGCTTCCACCCACCCAGGGGTAGCTCCTACAATGAGCAGTTCTTC.

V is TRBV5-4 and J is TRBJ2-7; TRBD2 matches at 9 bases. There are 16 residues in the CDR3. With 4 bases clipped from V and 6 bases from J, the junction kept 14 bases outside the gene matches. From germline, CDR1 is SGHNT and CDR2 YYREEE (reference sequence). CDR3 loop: CASSPPGRRGGAEQYF. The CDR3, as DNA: TGTGCCAGCAGCCCCCCGGGGCGGCGGGGGGGCGCCGAGCAGTACTTC.

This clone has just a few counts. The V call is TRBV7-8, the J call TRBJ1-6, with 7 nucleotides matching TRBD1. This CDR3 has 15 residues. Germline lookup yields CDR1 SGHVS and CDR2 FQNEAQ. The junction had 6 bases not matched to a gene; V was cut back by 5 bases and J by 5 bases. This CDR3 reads CASSRVTGNNSPLHF. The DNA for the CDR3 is TGTGCCAGCAGCCGAGTGACAGGGAATAATTCACCCCTCCACTTT.

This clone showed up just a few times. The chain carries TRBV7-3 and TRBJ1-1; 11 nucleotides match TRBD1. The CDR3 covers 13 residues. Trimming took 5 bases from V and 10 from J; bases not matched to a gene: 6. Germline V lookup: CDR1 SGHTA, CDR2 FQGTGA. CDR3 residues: CASSPGTGGSAFF. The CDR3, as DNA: TGTGCCAGCAGCCCAGGGACAGGGGGATCAGCTTTCTTT.